Sequencing of this T cell receptor beta chain was carried out in a study of patients and donors after allogeneic stem cell transplantation. The CDR3 length is 14 residues. Germline lookup yields CDR1 LGHNA and CDR2 YNFKEQ. V was clipped by 4 bases and J by 2 bases; unmatched bases: 3. TCRdb ran MiXCR on the RT-PCR reads and lists one entry per CDR3 protein. The sample shows around 90,000 distinct CDR3 sequences, 48% of them seen only once. The receptor was derived from a human donor who was either an allogeneic HSCT recipient or a stem cell or donor lymphocyte infusion donor (not recorded which). It is not recorded whose cells these are; they may come from a transplant donor. The chain combines TRBV4-2 with TRBJ2-7; 9 positions match TRBD2. Sequenced sample: blood, either unsorted or a sorted T cell fraction (not recorded which). CDR3 bases: TGTGCCAGCAGCCTGACTAGCGGACCCTACGAGCAGTACTTC. It yields the protein CASSLTSGPYEQYF.